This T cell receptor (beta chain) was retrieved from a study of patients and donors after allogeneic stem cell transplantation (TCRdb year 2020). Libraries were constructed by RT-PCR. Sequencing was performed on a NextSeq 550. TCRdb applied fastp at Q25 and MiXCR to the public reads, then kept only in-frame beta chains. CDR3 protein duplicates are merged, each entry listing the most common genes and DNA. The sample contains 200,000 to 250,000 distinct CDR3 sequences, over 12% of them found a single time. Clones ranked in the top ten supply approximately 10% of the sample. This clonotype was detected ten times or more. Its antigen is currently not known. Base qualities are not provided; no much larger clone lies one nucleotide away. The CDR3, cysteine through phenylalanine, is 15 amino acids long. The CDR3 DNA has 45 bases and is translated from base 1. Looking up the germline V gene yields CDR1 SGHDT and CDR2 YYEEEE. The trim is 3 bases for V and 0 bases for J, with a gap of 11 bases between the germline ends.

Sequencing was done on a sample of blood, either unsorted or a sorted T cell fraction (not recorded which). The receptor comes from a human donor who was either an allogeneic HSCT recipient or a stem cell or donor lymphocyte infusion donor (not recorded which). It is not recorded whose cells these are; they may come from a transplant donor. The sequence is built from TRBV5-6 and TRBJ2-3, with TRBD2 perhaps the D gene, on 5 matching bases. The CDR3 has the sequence CASSYRTGSTDTQYF. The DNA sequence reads TGTGCCAGCAGCTATCGGACGGGGAGCACAGATACGCAGTATTTT.